Listed below are T cell receptor beta chains from one sample, sequenced in a study of T cell changes during pregnancy in multiple sclerosis. Here immunoSEQ multiplex PCR was the method, and the copy in TCRdb shows in-frame clones only, minus some. The table includes about 44,000 clones, approximately 96% detected once. The sequences come from peripheral blood, collected in the second trimester of pregnancy. The receptors here all came from a female donor with multiple sclerosis, enrolled in a pregnancy study. Both conserved end residues are part of each CDR3. D genes are given only for firm matches. Where a row states a size, it is once, few, many or the class of an expanded clone; other rows omit it.

D gene,clone size,V gene,J gene,CDR3 DNA,CDR3 protein
TRBD1,-,TRBV5-5,TRBJ1-1,TGTGCCAGCAGGGAAAGGACAGGTGGCACTGAAGCTTTCTTT,CASRERTGGTEAFF
TRBD2,-,TRBV6-5,TRBJ2-3,TGTGCCAGCAGTTACCTAGCGGGAGGGGGTTCAGATACGCAGTATTTT,CASSYLAGGGSDTQYF
TRBD2,-,TRBV10-3,TRBJ2-3,TGTGCCATCTCGGGAGGGCCTTCTAGCACAGATACGCAGTATTTT,CAISGGPSSTDTQYF
-,-,TRBV27,TRBJ1-2,TGTGCCAGCAGTTCCAGGCAGTTCTCTGGCTACACCTTC,CASSSRQFSGYTF
-,-,TRBV27,TRBJ2-1,TGTGCCAGCAGCCCCGGCGGGGCCTACAATGAGCAGTTCTTC,CASSPGGAYNEQFF
-,-,TRBV4-2,TRBJ2-1,TGTGCCAGCAGCCAAGATCGTGACTCGAGACCCTCCTACAATGAGCAGTTCTTC,CASSQDRDSRPSYNEQFF
TRBD2,-,TRBV19,TRBJ2-1,TGTGCCAGTAGTGGACTAGAGAACTACAATGAGCAGTTCTTC,CASSGLENYNEQFF
TRBD2,-,TRBV4-2,TRBJ2-5,TGTGCCAGCAGCCAAGGGACTAGCGGGGGGGCCGAGACCCAGTACTTC,CASSQGTSGGAETQYF
TRBD1,-,TRBV28,TRBJ1-5,TGTGCCACCACCTCCGGGACAGGGAGGGTTTATAGCAATCAGCCCCAGCATTTT,CATTSGTGRVYSNQPQHF
-,-,TRBV7-2,TRBJ2-1,TGTGCCAGCAGCTTAGTAAGCGGCCACTCCTACAATGAGCAGTTCTTC,CASSLVSGHSYNEQFF
-,-,TRBV12-5,TRBJ1-3,TGTGCTAGTGGCCGGGGGGTGAGCTCTGGAAACACCATATATTTT,CASGRGVSSGNTIYF
-,-,TRBV6-6,TRBJ1-2,TGTGCCAGCAGTTCCAATCAGGGTCGGGGCTACACCTTC,CASSSNQGRGYTF
-,once,TRBV2,TRBJ1-3,TGTGCCAGCAGTGAAACTCCAAACTCTGGAAACACCATATATTTT,CASSETPNSGNTIYF
-,-,TRBV7-8,TRBJ2-2,TGTGCCAGCAGCTTAGCCTTAGTGACCGGGGAGCTGTTTTTT,CASSLALVTGELFF
-,-,TRBV7-2,TRBJ1-2,TGTGCCAGCAGCCCCCCTTCCGACTATGGCTACACCTTC,CASSPPSDYGYTF
TRBD2,-,TRBV9,TRBJ2-1,TGTGCCAGCAGCTCTAGGACTAGCGGGGGGGTCTACAATGAGCAGTTCTTC,CASSSRTSGGVYNEQFF
-,-,TRBV18,TRBJ1-2,TGTGCCAGCTCACCCCCTTATAGGCCTACTATAACACCGTACTATGGCTACACCTTC,CASSPPYRPTITPYYGYTF
-,-,TRBV9,TRBJ1-5,TGTGCCAGCAGCGTAGGGCAGGGAGGTCAGCCCCAGCATTTT,CASSVGQGGQPQHF
TRBD1,-,TRBV7-9,TRBJ2-3,TGTGCCAGCAGCTTAGCGCCCGGGACAGGGTGGAAGGCTCCAGATACGCAGTATTTT,CASSLAPGTGWKAPDTQYF
-,-,TRBV9,TRBJ2-2,TGTGCCAGCAGCGTTGTAACGGGACACCTGTTTTTT,CASSVVTGHLFF
TRBD1,once,TRBV5-1,TRBJ2-7,TGCGCCAGCAGCTTGTACCACCGACAGGGGGCCTCCTACGAGCAGTACTTC,CASSLYHRQGASYEQYF
-,-,TRBV9,TRBJ2-3,TGTGCCAGCAGCGTAGCTCCAGGCGATACGCAGTATTTT,CASSVAPGDTQYF
TRBD2,-,TRBV19,TRBJ2-1,TGTGCCAGTAGCAGTACTAGCGGGAGTCTCAATGAGCAGTTCTTC,CASSSTSGSLNEQFF
TRBD1,-,TRBV7-9,TRBJ2-3,TGTGCCAGCACCCCTGACAGGGAGCCAGATACGCAGTATTTT,CASTPDREPDTQYF